This T cell receptor (beta chain) came from a study of T cell responses to AZD1222 COVID-19 vaccine. The CDR3 spans 20 residues. The V gene end was trimmed by 4 bases and the J gene end by 1 base; junction bases not matched to a gene: 13. Germline V gene data show CDR1 as SGHRS and CDR2 as YFSETQ. Clones were read by immunoSEQ multiplex PCR, and TCRdb kept only the in-frame ones, dropping some. Among 85,000 to 130,000 clones listed, about 93% were seen once. Study findings and constraints: The study found Spike-specific TCR breadth and depth rose after two AZD1222 doses.

Concerning this clone: Its antigen remains unidentified.

This rearrangement joins TRBV5-1 to TRBJ2-6, with 11 positions matching TRBD1. The sequencing here drew on peripheral blood, taken on day 0 of AZD1222 vaccination. The source is an adult in good health. The CDR3 region has the DNA TGCGCCAGCAGCCCGGGGACAGGGGGAACTAAATGGTCTGGGGCCAACGTCCTGACTTTC. It codes for CASSPGTGGTKWSGANVLTF.